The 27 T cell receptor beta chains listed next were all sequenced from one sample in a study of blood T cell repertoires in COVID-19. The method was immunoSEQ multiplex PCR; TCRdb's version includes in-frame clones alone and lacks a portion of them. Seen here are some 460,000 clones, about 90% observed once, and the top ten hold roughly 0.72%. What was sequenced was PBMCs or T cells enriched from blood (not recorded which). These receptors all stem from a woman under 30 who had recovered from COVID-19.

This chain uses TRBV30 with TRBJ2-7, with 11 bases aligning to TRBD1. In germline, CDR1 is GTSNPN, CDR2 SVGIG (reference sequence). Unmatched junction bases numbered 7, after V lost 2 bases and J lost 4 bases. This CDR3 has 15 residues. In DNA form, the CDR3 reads TGTGCCTGGAGTCTGGACAGGGGGCGAGGGTACGAGCAGTACTTC. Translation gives CAWSLDRGRGYEQYF.

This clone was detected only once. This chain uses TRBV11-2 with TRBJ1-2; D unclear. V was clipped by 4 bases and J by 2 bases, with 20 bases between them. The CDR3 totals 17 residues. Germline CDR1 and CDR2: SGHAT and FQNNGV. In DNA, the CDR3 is TGTGCCAGCAGCTCGCGGGTACAAGCTTTTTTCAACTATGGCTACACCTTC. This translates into CASSSRVQAFFNYGYTF.

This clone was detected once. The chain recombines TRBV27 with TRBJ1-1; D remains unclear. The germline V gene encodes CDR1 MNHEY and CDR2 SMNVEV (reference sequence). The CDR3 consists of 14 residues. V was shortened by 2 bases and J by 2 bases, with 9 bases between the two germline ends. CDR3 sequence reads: CASSLEGRNTEAFF. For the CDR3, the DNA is TGTGCCAGCAGTTTAGAGGGTCGAAACACTGAAGCTTTCTTT.

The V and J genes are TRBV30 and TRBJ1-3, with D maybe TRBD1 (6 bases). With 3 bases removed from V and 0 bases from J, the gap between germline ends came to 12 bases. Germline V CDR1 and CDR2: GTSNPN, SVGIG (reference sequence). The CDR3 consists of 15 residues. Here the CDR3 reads CAWRGGRNSGNTIYF. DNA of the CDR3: TGTGCCTGGAGAGGGGGACGGAACTCTGGAAACACCATATATTTT.

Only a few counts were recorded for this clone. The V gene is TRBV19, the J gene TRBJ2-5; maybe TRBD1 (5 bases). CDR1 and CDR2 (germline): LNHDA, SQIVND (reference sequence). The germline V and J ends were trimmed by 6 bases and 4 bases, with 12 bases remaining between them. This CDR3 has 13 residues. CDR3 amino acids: CASRSIGVETQYF. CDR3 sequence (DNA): TGTGCCAGTAGATCGATAGGGGTAGAGACCCAGTACTTC.

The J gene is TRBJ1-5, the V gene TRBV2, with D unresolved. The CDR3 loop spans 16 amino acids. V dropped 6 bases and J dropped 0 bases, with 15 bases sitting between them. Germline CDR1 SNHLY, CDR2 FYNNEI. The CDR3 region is CASSPTTGSSNQPQHF. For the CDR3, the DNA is TGTGCCAGCAGCCCAACCACTGGGAGTAGCAATCAGCCCCAGCATTTT. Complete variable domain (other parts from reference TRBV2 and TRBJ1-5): EPEVTQTPSHQVTQMGQEVILRCVPISNHLYFYWYRQILGQKVEFLVSFYNNEISEKSEIFDDQFSVERPDGSNFTLKIRSTKLEDSAMYFCASSPTTGSSNQPQHFGDGTRLSIL.

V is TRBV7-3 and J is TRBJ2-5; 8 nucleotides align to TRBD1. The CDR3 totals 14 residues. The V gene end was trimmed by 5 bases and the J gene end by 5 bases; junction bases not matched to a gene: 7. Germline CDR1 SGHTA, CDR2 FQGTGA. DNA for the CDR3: TGTGCCAGCAGCCCTCAGGGGGCGGATGAGACCCAGTACTTC. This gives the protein CASSPQGADETQYF.

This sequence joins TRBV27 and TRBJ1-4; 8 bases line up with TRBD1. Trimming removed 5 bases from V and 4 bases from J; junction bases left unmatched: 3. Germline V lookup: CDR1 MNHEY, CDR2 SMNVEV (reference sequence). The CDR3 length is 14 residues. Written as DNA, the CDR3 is TGTGCCAGCAGTAGACAGGGGATTAATGAAAAACTGTTTTTT. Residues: CASSRQGINEKLFF.

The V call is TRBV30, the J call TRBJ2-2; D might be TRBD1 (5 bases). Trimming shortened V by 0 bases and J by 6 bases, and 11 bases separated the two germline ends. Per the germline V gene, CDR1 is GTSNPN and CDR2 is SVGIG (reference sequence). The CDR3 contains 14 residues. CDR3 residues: CAWSVQGWAGELFF. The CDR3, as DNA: TGTGCCTGGAGTGTTCAGGGATGGGCCGGGGAGCTGTTTTTT. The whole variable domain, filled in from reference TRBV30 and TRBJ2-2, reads SQTIHQWPATLVQPVGSPLSLECTVEGTSNPNLYWYRQAAGRGLQLLFYSVGIGQISSEVPQNLSASRPQDRQFILSSKKLLLSDSGFYLCAWSVQGWAGELFFGEGSRLTVL.

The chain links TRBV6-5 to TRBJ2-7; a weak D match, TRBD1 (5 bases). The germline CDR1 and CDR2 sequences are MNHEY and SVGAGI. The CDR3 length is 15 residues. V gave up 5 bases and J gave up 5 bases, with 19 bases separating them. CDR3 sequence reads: CASSRPQGPRNEQYF. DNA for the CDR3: TGTGCCAGCAGTCGACCCCAGGGTCCCCGGAACGAGCAGTACTTC.

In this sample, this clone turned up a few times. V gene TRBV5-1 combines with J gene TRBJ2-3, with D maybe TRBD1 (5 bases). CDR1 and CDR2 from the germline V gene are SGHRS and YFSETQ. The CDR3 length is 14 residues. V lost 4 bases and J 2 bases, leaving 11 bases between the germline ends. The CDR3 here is CASSRQDITDTQYF. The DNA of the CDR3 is TGCGCCAGCAGCCGCCAGGACATCACAGATACGCAGTATTTT.

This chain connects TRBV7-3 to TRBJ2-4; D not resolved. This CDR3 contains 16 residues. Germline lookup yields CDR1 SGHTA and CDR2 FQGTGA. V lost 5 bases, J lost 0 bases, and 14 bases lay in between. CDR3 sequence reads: CASSRTDTLAKNIQYF. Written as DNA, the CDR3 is TGTGCCAGCAGCCGAACAGACACCTTAGCCAAAAACATTCAGTACTTC.

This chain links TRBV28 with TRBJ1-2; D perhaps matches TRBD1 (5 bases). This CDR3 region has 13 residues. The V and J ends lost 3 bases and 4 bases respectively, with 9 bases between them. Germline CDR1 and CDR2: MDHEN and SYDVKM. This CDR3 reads CASSLKGPYGYTF. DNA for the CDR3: TGTGCCAGCAGTTTGAAGGGGCCCTATGGCTACACCTTC.

This CDR3 is CASSLIRGGRNEQFF. The CDR3 DNA follows: TGTGCCAGCAGCTTAATACGGGGGGGCCGGAATGAGCAGTTCTTC. The rearrangement links TRBV7-2 to TRBJ2-1; TRBD2 agrees at 8 bases. The germline V gene encodes CDR1 SGHTA and CDR2 FQGNSA. The CDR3 has 15 residues. Trimming at V came to 2 bases and at J to 7 bases, leaving 7 bases not matched to a gene.

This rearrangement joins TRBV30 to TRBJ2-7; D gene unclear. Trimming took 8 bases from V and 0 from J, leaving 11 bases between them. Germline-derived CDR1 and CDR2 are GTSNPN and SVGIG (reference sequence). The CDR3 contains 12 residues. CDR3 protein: CALGLSSYEQYF. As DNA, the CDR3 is TGTGCCCTTGGGCTGAGCTCCTACGAGCAGTACTTC.

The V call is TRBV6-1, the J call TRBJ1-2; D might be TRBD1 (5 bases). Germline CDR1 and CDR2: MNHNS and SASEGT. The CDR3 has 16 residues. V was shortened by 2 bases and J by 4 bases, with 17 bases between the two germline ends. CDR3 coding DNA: TGTGCCAGCAGTGAATCCCGCGGGGAGAGGGGCTATGGCTACACCTTC. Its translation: CASSESRGERGYGYTF.

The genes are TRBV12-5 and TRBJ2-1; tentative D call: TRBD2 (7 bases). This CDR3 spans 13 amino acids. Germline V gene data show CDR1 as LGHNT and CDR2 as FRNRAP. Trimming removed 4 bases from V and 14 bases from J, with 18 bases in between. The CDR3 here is CASGSLPGGGKFF. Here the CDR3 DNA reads TGTGCTAGTGGTTCACTCCCGGGGGGCGGAAAGTTCTTC.

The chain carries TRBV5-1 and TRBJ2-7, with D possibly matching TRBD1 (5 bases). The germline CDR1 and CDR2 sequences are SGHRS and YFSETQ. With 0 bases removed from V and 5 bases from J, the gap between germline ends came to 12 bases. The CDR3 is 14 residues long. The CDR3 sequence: CASSLVAGSHEQYF. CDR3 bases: TGCGCCAGCAGCTTGGTTGCAGGGTCCCACGAGCAGTACTTC.

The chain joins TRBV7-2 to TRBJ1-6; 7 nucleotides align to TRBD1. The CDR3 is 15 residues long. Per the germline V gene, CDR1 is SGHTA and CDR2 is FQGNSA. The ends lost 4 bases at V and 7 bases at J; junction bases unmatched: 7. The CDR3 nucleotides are TGTGCCAGCAGCTCCACCGGGACAGTAAATTCACCCCTCCACTTT. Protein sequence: CASSSTGTVNSPLHF. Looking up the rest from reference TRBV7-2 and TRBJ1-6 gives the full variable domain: GAGVSQSPSNKVTEKGKDVELRCDPISGHTALYWYRQSLGQGLEFLIYFQGNSAPDKSGLPSDRFSAERTGGSVSTLTIQRTQQEDSAVYLCASSSTGTVNSPLHFGNGTRLTVT.

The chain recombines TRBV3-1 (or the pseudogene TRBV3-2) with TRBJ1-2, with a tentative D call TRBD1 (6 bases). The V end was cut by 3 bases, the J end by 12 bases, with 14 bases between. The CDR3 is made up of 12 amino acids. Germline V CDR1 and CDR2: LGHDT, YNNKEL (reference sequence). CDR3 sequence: CASSQTGGDNTF. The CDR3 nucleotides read TGTGCCAGCAGCCAGACCGGGGGGGACAACACCTTC.

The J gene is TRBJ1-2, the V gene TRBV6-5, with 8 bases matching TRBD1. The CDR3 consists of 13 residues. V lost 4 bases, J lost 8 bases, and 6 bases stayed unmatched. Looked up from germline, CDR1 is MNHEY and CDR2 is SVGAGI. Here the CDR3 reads CASSSQGAIGYTF. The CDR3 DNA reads TGTGCCAGCAGTTCCCAGGGGGCGATCGGCTACACCTTC.

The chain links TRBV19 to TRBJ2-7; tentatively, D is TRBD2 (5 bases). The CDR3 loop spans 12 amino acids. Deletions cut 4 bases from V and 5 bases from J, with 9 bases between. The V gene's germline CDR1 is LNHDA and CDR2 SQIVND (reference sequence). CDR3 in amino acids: CASSKLGDEQYF. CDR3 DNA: TGTGCCAGTAGTAAACTGGGAGACGAGCAGTACTTC.

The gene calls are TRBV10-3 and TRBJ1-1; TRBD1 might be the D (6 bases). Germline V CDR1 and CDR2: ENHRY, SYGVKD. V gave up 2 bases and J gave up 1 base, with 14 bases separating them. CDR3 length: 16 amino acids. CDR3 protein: CAISEVWDNKNTEAFF. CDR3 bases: TGTGCCATCAGTGAGGTTTGGGACAATAAGAACACTGAAGCTTTCTTT.

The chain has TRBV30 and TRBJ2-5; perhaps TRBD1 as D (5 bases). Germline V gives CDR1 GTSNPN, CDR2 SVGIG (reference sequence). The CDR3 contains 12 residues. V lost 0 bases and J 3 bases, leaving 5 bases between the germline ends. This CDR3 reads CAWSVGEETQYF. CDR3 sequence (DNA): TGTGCCTGGAGTGTAGGGGAAGAGACCCAGTACTTC.

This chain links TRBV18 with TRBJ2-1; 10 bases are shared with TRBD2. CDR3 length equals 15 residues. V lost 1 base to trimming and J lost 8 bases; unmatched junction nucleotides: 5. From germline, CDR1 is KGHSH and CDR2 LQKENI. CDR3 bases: TGTGCCAGCTCACCACTGGCTAGCGGGGGCGATGAGCAGTTCTTC. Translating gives CASSPLASGGDEQFF. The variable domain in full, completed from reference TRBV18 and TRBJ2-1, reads NAGVMQNPRHLVRRRGQEARLRCSPMKGHSHVYWYRQLPEEGLKFMVYLQKENIIDESGMPKERFSAEFPKEGPSILRIQQVVRGDSAAYFCASSPLASGGDEQFFGPGTRLTVL.

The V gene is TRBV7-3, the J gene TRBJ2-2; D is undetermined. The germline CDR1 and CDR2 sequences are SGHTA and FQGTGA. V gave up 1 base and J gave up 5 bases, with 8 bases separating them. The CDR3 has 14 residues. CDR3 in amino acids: CASSLSLSTGELFF. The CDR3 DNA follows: TGTGCCAGCAGCTTAAGTCTGTCTACCGGGGAGCTGTTTTTT.

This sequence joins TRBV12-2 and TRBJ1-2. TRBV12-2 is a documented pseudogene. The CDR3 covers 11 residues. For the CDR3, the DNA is TGTGCAAGTCGCTCAGACGGGGGCTACACCTTC. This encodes CASRSDGGYTF.